The 16 T cell receptor beta chains below all came from one sample that was sequenced in a study of cytomegalovirus exposure and HLA in healthy donors. PCR involved 60 Vbeta and 13 Jbeta primers. TCRdb keeps only in-frame clones here, not all; method: immunoSEQ multiplex PCR. The data hold around 150,000 clones, with approximately 80% observed a single time. What was sequenced was PBMCs. All receptors come from a male donor in good health and CMV-seropositive.

This clone was recorded a few times. V is TRBV7-3 and J is TRBJ2-1; 8 bases map to TRBD2. The J segment lost 7 bases and the V segment lost 4 bases, leaving 9 bases of the junction unmatched. CDR3 length: 15 residues. Per the germline V gene, CDR1 is SGHTA and CDR2 is FQGTGA. In DNA, the CDR3 is TGTGCCAGCAGCTCAGCGGTAGCGGGATGGAATGAGCAGTTCTTC. This gives the protein CASSSAVAGWNEQFF. Variable domain in full (rest from reference TRBV7-3 and TRBJ2-1): GAGVSQTPSNKVTEKGKYVELRCDPISGHTALYWYRQSLGQGPEFLIYFQGTGAADDSGLPNDRFFAVRPEGSVSTLKIQRTERGDSAVYLCASSSAVAGWNEQFFGPGTRLTVL.

The genes are TRBV4-3 and TRBJ1-2; D is unresolved. V was shortened by 3 bases and J by 4 bases, with 12 bases between the two germline ends. CDR3 length equals 14 residues. Germline CDR1 and CDR2: LGHNA and YSLEER. The CDR3 loop reads CASSHLGLAYGYTF. The CDR3, as DNA: TGCGCCAGCAGCCACCTAGGCCTTGCCTATGGCTACACCTTC.

V gene TRBV19 combines with J gene TRBJ1-6; TRBD1 matches at 8 bases. Germline loops: CDR1 LNHDA, CDR2 SQIVND (reference sequence). With 5 bases clipped from V and 6 bases from J, the junction kept 12 bases outside the gene matches. There are 17 residues in the CDR3. The CDR3 here is CASSLYPPQGGNSPLHF. CDR3 nucleotides: TGTGCCAGTAGTCTATACCCCCCACAGGGGGGTAATTCACCCCTCCACTTT.

The V and J genes are TRBV6-5 and TRBJ2-7, with D tentatively TRBD2 (5 bases). The CDR3 runs 15 residues. CDR1 MNHEY and CDR2 SVGAGI come from the germline V gene. Trimming cost V 4 bases and J 6 bases, with 19 bases left between them. CDR3 protein: CASSSTLEVLAEQYF. CDR3 sequence (DNA): TGTGCCAGCAGTTCGACACTAGAGGTGTTAGCCGAGCAGTACTTC.

The chain is built from TRBV5-4 and TRBJ2-5, with 8 nucleotides matching TRBD2. From germline, CDR1 is SGHNT and CDR2 YYREEE (reference sequence). The CDR3 runs 18 residues. V was pared by 2 bases and J by 5 bases, with 17 bases of the junction left unmatched. The CDR3 DNA is TGTGCCAGCAGCTTTAAATTGACGAAACTAGCGGCTTCCGAGACCCAGTACTTC. It translates to CASSFKLTKLAASETQYF.

The chain has TRBV27 and TRBJ2-2, with a weak D call TRBD2 (7 bases). The V and J ends lost 3 bases and 7 bases respectively, with 12 bases between them. The CDR3 length is 14 residues. The germline V gene has CDR1 MNHEY and CDR2 SMNVEV (reference sequence). CDR3 in amino acids: CASSFRRGGGELFF. The CDR3 DNA reads as TGTGCCAGCAGTTTCCGAAGGGGGGGCGGGGAGCTGTTTTTT.

The chain combines TRBV5-4 with TRBJ1-4, with TRBD1 matching over 7 bases. The CDR3 is 15 amino acids. V lost 5 bases, J lost 5 bases, and 9 bases stayed unmatched. Per the germline V gene, CDR1 is SGHNT and CDR2 is YYREEE (reference sequence). The CDR3 coding sequence is TGTGCCAGCAGGCCGACAGGGTCGAGCAATGAAAAACTGTTTTTT. Residues: CASRPTGSSNEKLFF.

The rearrangement uses TRBV27 and TRBJ1-2; tentative D call: TRBD1 (5 bases). The CDR3 extends over 13 amino acids. Germline V CDR1 and CDR2: MNHEY, SMNVEV (reference sequence). The V end was cut by 4 bases, the J end by 6 bases, with 12 bases between. CDR3 DNA sequence: TGTGCCAGCAGTTACGCAGGGTCCAATGGCTACACCTTC. It specifies CASSYAGSNGYTF.

This chain joins TRBV27 and TRBJ2-5; possible D gene TRBD2, 6 bases. CDR1 and CDR2 from the germline V gene are MNHEY and SMNVEV (reference sequence). V dropped 3 bases and J dropped 5 bases, with 13 bases sitting between them. The CDR3 length is 14 residues. The CDR3 here is CASSFLDGGETQYF. The CDR3 nucleotides are TGTGCCAGCAGTTTCTTGGATGGGGGGGAGACCCAGTACTTC.

Only one count was recorded for this clone. V and J are TRBV19 and TRBJ2-6; 11 bases are a match to TRBD1. This CDR3 comprises 17 residues. V shed 5 bases, J shed 2 bases, and the junction held 5 bases outside the gene matches. From germline, CDR1 is LNHDA and CDR2 SQIVND (reference sequence). The CDR3 reads CASSAGTGGTGANVLTF. The CDR3 nucleotides read TGTGCCAGTAGTGCCGGGACAGGGGGGACTGGGGCCAACGTCCTGACTTTC.

The J gene is TRBJ2-1, the V gene TRBV19, with 12 bases matching TRBD2. CDR3 length: 15 amino acids. With 7 bases clipped from V and 3 bases from J, the junction kept 4 bases outside the gene matches. CDR1 is LNHDA, CDR2 SQIVND, per germline (reference sequence). CDR3 region: CASTGTSGFYNEQFF. The CDR3 DNA sequence: TGTGCCAGTACCGGGACTAGCGGGTTCTACAATGAGCAGTTCTTC.

The chain recombines TRBV7-9 with TRBJ2-5; weak D call: TRBD2 (6 bases). Trimming cost V 1 base and J 4 bases, with 13 bases left between them. From germline, CDR1 is SEHNR and CDR2 FQNEAQ (reference sequence). CDR3 length: 15 residues. The CDR3 sequence is CASSLDPLGGETQYF. In DNA, the CDR3 is TGTGCCAGCAGCTTAGACCCCCTGGGGGGAGAGACCCAGTACTTC.

This rearrangement joins TRBV14 to TRBJ2-1; D call uncertain. Germline V gene data show CDR1 as SGHDN and CDR2 as FVKESK. The CDR3 runs to 12 residues. V was shortened by 1 base and J by 8 bases, with 6 bases between the two germline ends. CDR3 region: CASSQVRHEQFF. The CDR3 coding sequence is TGTGCCAGCAGCCAAGTCCGTCATGAGCAGTTCTTC.

The CDR3 DNA reads as TGCGCCAGCAGCCAAGACCGCTACGAGCAGTACTTC. This codes for CASSQDRYEQYF. The rearrangement uses TRBV4-3 and TRBJ2-7, with no clear D. Germline V gene lookup returns CDR1 LGHNA and CDR2 YSLEER. The CDR3 extends over 12 amino acids. V lost 0 bases, J lost 3 bases, and 3 bases lay in between.

The chain uses TRBV6-1 and TRBJ1-2, with D possibly TRBD1 on 6 matching bases. Germline V CDR1 and CDR2: MNHNS, SASEGT. V was shortened by 4 bases and J by 2 bases, with 20 bases between the two germline ends. The CDR3 is 17 residues long. The CDR3 loop reads CASSGSTGTASNYGYTF. The CDR3 bases are TGTGCCAGCAGTGGGTCGACAGGCACGGCCTCGAACTATGGCTACACCTTC.

This rearrangement joins TRBV16 to TRBJ2-7, with D possibly matching TRBD2 (7 bases). Germline values: CDR1 KGHSY, CDR2 FQNENV. The CDR3 covers 14 residues. V dropped 5 bases and J dropped 2 bases, with 13 bases sitting between them. CDR3 in amino acids: CASSTARGPYEQYF. The CDR3 region has the DNA TGTGCCAGCAGCACCGCGCGGGGGCCCTACGAGCAGTACTTC.